The TCR beta chain described here comes from a study of a mutant IDH1 vaccine in newly diagnosed glioma. This table comes from immunoSEQ multiplex PCR, and its TCRdb copy is limited to in-frame clones, with some not included. The repertoire holds 55,000 to 70,000 clones, with roughly 85% as singletons. There are 16 residues in the CDR3. Germline V lookup: CDR1 LGHNA, CDR2 YNFKEQ. The germline V and J ends were trimmed by 2 bases and 3 bases, with 16 bases remaining between them. The sample's time point: baseline, week 1 (first vaccination visit). Treatment specified: pre-vaccination baseline after standard-of-care therapy.

The sequence derives from a man aged 25-45 years with glioma. This rearrangement joins TRBV4-2 to TRBJ1-2, with D possibly TRBD1 on 6 matching bases. Sequencing used PBMCs, obtained from a glioma patient treated with radiotherapy, temozolomide or both. CDR3 amino acids: CASSQFQDSADYGYTF. The CDR3 DNA follows: TGTGCCAGCAGCCAATTCCAGGACAGCGCGGACTATGGCTACACCTTC.